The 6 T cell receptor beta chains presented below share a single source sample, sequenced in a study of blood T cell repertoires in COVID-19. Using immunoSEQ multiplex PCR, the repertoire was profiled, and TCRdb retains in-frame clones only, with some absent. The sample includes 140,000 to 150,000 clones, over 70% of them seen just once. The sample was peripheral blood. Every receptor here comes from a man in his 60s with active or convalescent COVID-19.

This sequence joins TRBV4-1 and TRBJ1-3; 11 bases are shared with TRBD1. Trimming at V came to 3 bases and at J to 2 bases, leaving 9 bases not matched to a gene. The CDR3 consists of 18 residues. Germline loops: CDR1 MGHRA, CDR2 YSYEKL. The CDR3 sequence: CASSQEGQGGLTGNTIYF. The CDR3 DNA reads TGCGCCAGCAGCCAGGAGGGACAGGGGGGCTTAACTGGAAACACCATATATTTT.

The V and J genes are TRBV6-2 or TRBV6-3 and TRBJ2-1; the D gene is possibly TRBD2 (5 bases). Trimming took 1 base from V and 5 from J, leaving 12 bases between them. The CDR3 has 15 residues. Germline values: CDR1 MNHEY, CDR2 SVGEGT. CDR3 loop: CASSYLLETHNEQFF. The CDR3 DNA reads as TGTGCCAGCAGTTACTTACTAGAGACACACAATGAGCAGTTCTTC.

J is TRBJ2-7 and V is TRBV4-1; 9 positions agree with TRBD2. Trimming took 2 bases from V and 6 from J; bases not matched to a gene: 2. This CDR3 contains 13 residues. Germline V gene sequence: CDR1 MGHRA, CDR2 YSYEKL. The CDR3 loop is CASSQKREAEQYF. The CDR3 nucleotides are TGCGCCAGCAGCCAAAAGCGGGAGGCCGAGCAGTACTTC.

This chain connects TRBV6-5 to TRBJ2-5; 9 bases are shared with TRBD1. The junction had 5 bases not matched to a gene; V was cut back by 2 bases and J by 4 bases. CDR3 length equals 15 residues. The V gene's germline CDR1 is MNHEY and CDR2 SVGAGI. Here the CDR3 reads CASSYGTGKVETQYF. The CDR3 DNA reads TGTGCCAGCAGTTACGGGACAGGGAAAGTAGAGACCCAGTACTTC.

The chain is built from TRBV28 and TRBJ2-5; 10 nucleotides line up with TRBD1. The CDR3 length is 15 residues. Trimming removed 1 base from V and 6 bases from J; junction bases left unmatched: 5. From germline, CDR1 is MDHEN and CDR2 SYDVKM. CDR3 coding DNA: TGTGCCAGCAGTTTATCGGGACAGGGGATAAAGACCCAGTACTTC. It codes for CASSLSGQGIKTQYF. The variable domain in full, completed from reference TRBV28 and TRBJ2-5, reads DVKVTQSSRYLVKRTGEKVFLECVQDMDHENMFWYRQDPGLGLRLIYFSYDVKMKEKGDIPEGYSVSREKKERFSLILESASTNQTSMYLCASSLSGQGIKTQYFGPGTRLLVL.

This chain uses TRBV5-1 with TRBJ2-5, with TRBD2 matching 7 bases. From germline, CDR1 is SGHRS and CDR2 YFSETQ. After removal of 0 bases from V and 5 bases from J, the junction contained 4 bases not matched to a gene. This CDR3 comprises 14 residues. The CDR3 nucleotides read TGCGCCAGCAGCTTGGGGGCAGCGGGGGAGACCCAGTACTTC. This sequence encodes CASSLGAAGETQYF.